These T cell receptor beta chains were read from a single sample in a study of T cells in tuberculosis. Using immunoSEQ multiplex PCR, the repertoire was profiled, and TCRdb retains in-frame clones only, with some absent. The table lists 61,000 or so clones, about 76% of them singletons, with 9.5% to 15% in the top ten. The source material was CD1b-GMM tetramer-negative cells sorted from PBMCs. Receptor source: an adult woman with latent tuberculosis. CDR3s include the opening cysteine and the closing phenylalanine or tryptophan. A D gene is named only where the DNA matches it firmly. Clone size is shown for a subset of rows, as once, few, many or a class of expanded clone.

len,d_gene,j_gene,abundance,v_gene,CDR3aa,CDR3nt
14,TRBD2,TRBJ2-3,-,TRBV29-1,CSVERGGRADTQYF,TGCAGCGTTGAGCGGGGGGGCCGGGCAGATACGCAGTATTTT
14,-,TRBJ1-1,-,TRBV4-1,CASSHRGQNTEAFF,TGCGCCAGCAGCCATAGAGGCCAAAACACTGAAGCTTTCTTT
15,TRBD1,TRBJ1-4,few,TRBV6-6,CASSPGQGRSEKLFF,TGTGCCAGCAGTCCGGGACAGGGAAGAAGTGAAAAACTGTTTTTT
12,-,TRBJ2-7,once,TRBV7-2,CASSLVQGRQYF,TGTGCCAGCAGCTTAGTTCAGGGAAGGCAGTACTTC
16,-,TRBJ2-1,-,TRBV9,CASSVTPGPDNNEQFF,TGTGCCAGCAGCGTGACACCAGGTCCGGATAACAATGAGCAGTTCTTC
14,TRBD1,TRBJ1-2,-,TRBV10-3,CAIRGDRDQYGYTF,TGTGCCATCAGGGGGGACAGGGATCAGTATGGCTACACCTTC
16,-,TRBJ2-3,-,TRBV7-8,CASSLERAPYTDTQYF,TGTGCCAGCAGCTTGGAGAGGGCACCTTACACAGATACGCAGTATTTC
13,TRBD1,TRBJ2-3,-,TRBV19,CASSRDRGDTQYF,TGTGCCAGTAGCCGGGACAGGGGAGATACGCAGTATTTT
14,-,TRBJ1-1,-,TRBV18,CASSPDRKNTEAFF,TGTGCCAGCTCTCCCGACAGGAAGAACACTGAAGCTTTCTTT
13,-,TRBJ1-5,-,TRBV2,CASSAHENQPQHF,TGTGCCAGCAGTGCTCACGAGAATCAGCCCCAGCATTTT
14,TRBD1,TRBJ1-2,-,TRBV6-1,CASRRGGAVYGYTF,TGTGCCAGCAGGAGAGGGGGCGCGGTCTATGGCTACACCTTC
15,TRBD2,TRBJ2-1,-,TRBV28,CASRDSGGASNEQFF,TGTGCCAGCAGGGATAGCGGGGGGGCTTCCAATGAGCAGTTCTTC
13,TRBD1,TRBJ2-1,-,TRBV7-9,CASSLTGANEQFF,TGTGCCAGCAGCTTGACAGGGGCGAATGAGCAGTTCTTC
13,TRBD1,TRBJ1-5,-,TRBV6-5,CASSGTGHQPQHF,TGTGCCAGCAGCGGGACAGGCCATCAGCCCCAGCATTTT
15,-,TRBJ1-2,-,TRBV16,CASSLTGSANYGYTF,TGTGCCAGCAGCCTTACAGGGTCAGCTAACTATGGCTACACCTTC
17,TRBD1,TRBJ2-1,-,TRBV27,CASSLVGTGGSYNEQFF,TGTGCCAGCAGTTTAGTCGGTACAGGGGGCTCCTACAATGAGCAGTTCTTC
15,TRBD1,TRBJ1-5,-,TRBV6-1,CASRTGGGWGQPQHF,TGTGCCAGCAGAACAGGGGGCGGGTGGGGTCAGCCCCAGCATTTT
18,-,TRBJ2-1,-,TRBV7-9,CASSPPIFAGGSYNEQFF,TGTGCCAGCAGCCCCCCTATTTTCGCGGGTGGCTCCTACAATGAGCAGTTCTTC
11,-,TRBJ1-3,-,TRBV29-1,CSVMSGNTIYF,TGCAGCGTTATGAGTGGAAACACCATATATTTT
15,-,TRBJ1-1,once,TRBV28,CASSPSRGVNTEAFF,TGTGCCAGCAGTCCCAGCAGGGGTGTGAACACTGAAGCTTTCTTT
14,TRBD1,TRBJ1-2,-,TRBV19,CASSRETGAYGYTF,TGTGCCAGTAGTCGAGAGACAGGGGCCTATGGCTACACCTTC
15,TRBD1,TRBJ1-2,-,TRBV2,CASSLGTASVYGYTF,TGTGCCAGCAGTCTAGGGACAGCGTCTGTCTATGGCTACACCTTC
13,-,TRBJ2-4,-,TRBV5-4,CASSLRQGNIQYF,TGTGCCAGCAGCTTGCGGCAGGGAAACATTCAGTACTTC
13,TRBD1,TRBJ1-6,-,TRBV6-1,CASGDRGGPPLHF,TGTGCCAGCGGCGACAGGGGAGGTCCACCCCTCCACTTT
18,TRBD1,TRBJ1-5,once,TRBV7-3,CASSFGQGELYSNQPQHF,TGTGCCAGCAGCTTTGGACAGGGTGAACTTTATAGCAATCAGCCCCAGCATTTT
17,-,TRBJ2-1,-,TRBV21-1,CASSKVAAAGNCNEQFF,TGTGCCAGCAGCAAAGTTGCGGCAGCGGGCAATTGCAATGAGCAGTTCTTC
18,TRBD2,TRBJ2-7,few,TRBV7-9,CASSPGDSSGRYSYEQYF,TGTGCCAGCAGCCCCGGTGACTCTAGCGGGAGGTACTCCTACGAGCAGTACTTC
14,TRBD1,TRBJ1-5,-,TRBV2,CASSPGQGSQPQHF,TGTGCCAGCAGTCCGGGACAGGGGAGCCAGCCCCAGCATTTT
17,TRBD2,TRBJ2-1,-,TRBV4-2,CASSLPKSGRGDNEQFF,TGTGCCAGCAGCCTTCCAAAGAGCGGGAGGGGTGACAATGAGCAGTTCTTC
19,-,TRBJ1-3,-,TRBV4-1,CASSHHPTRARSSGNTIYF,TGCGCCAGCAGCCACCACCCTACCCGAGCCCGGAGCTCTGGAAACACCATATATTTT
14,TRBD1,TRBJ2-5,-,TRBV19,CASSIGQGGETQYF,TGTGCCAGTAGTATAGGACAGGGGGGGGAGACCCAGTACTTC
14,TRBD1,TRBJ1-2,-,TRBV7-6,CASSNWDSAYGYTF,TGTGCCAGCAGCAATTGGGACAGCGCCTATGGCTACACCTTC